What follows is one TCR beta chain and its context. This sample is part of a study of shared clonotypes between healthy human individuals. Sequencing used immunoSEQ multiplex PCR; TCRdb keeps in-frame clones, though not all of them. The sample consists of about 510,000 clones, almost 97% of them appearing once. Germline V gene sequence: CDR1 KGHSH, CDR2 LQKENI. The CDR3 spans 15 residues. V lost 5 bases, J lost 2 bases, and 16 bases lay in between. The TCR sequence derives from a woman under 40 in good health. This chain joins TRBV18 and TRBJ2-7, with D perhaps matching TRBD1 or TRBD2 (5 bases each). What was sequenced was naive CD4+ T cells sorted from blood. As for subset: CD45RA+ positively selected. The CDR3 sequence is CASSIIGTPTYEQYF. DNA for the CDR3: TGTGCCAGCTCAATTATCGGGACCCCGACCTACGAGCAGTACTTC.